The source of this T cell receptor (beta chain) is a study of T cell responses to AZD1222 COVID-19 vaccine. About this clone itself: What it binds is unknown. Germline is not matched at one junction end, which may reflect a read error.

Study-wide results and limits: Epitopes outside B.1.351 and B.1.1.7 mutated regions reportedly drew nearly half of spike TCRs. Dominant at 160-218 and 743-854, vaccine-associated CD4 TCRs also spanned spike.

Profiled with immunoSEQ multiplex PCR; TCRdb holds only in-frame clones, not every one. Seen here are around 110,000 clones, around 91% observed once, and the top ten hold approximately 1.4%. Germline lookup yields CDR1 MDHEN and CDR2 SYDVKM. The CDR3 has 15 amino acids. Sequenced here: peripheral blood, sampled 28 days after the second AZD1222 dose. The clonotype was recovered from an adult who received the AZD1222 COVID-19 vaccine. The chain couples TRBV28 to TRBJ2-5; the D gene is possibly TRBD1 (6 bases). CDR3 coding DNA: TGTGCCAGCACCTCTGCTGCCAGGGGCCAAGCGACCCAGTACTTC. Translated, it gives CASTSAARGQATQYF. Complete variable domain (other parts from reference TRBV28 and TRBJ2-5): DVKVTQSSRYLVKRTGEKVFLECVQDMDHENMFWYRQDPGLGLRLIYFSYDVKMKEKGDIPEGYSVSREKKERFSLILESASTNQTSMYLCASTSAARGQATQYFGPGTRLLVL.